The rows below give T cell receptor beta chains drawn from one sample of a study of blood T cell repertoires in COVID-19. Sequencing used immunoSEQ multiplex PCR; TCRdb keeps in-frame clones, though not all of them. The profile shows 150,000 or so clones, more than 75% of them singletons. What was sequenced was peripheral blood. Source of these receptors: an older woman with COVID-19, enrolled during active disease. The CDR3 runs from the conserved cysteine through the conserved F or W. Each record gives: J gene, CDR3 length, D gene, V gene, CDR3 protein, CDR3 DNA. The D gene is left open where the match is weak.

TRBJ2-1	14	NA	TRBV7-9	CASSLAAGADRQFF	TGTGCCAGCAGCTTAGCAGCTGGGGCCGATCGGCAGTTCTTC
TRBJ1-1	12	NA	TRBV29-1	CSVEKARTEAFF	TGCAGCGTTGAAAAGGCGCGAACAGAGGCTTTCTTT
TRBJ1-1	19	TRBD1	TRBV11-2	CASSLDLTPGTGIDTEAFF	TGTGCCAGCAGCTTAGATCTCACCCCCGGGACAGGTATAGACACTGAAGCTTTCTTT
TRBJ2-2	11	NA	TRBV19	CASSRTGELFF	TGTGCCAGTTCCCGGACCGGGGAGCTGTTTTTT
TRBJ1-1	15	TRBD1	TRBV5-1	CASSGSDRVYTEAFF	TGCGCCAGCAGCGGGTCCGACAGGGTGTACACTGAAGCTTTCTTT
TRBJ2-5	17	NA	TRBV3-1/TRBV3-2	CASSQRVYRGLGETQYF	TGTGCCAGCAGCCAACGCGTCTATAGGGGCCTAGGGGAGACCCAGTACTTC
TRBJ1-4	13	NA	TRBV6-5	CASREYFNEKLFF	TGTGCCAGCCGAGAGTATTTTAATGAAAAACTGTTTTTT
TRBJ1-5	11	NA	TRBV20-1	CSASGEGPQHF	TGCAGTGCCTCCGGTGAGGGGCCCCAGCATTTT
TRBJ2-2	16	TRBD1	TRBV7-8	CASSLQQGGNTGELFF	TGTGCCAGCAGCTTACAACAGGGGGGGAACACCGGGGAGCTGTTTTTT
TRBJ1-6	15	NA	TRBV28	CASSWVLGVNSPLHF	TGTGCCAGCAGTTGGGTTCTCGGGGTGAATTCACCCCTCCACTTT
TRBJ2-3	15	TRBD1	TRBV5-5	CASSSQTGGPDTQYF	TGTGCCAGCAGCTCGCAGACAGGGGGCCCAGATACGCAGTATTTT
TRBJ1-3	24	TRBD1	TRBV23-1	CASSHSSPGTDKTYSPFSGNTIYF	TGCGCCAGCAGTCACTCTTCCCCGGGGACAGACAAGACCTACTCCCCCTTCTCTGGAAACACCATATATTTT
TRBJ2-1	15	NA	TRBV7-2	CASSLAVSSYNEQFF	TGTGCCAGCAGCTTAGCTGTCTCTTCCTACAATGAGCAGTTCTTC
TRBJ1-6	15	NA	TRBV27	CASSPSGHWDSPLHF	TGTGCCAGCAGCCCTTCGGGACATTGGGATTCACCCCTCCACTTT
TRBJ1-1	13	NA	TRBV30	CAWSLGGNTEAFF	TGTGCCTGGAGCCTGGGAGGGAACACTGAAGCTTTCTTT
TRBJ2-7	14	TRBD1	TRBV7-2	CASSSDRGDDEQYF	TGTGCCAGCAGCTCAGACAGGGGAGACGACGAGCAGTACTTC